The rows below give T cell receptor beta chains drawn from one sample of a study of breast tumors, draining lymph nodes, adjacent tissues. TCRdb independently ran MiXCR on the multiplex PCR reads; one entry per CDR3 protein. Of approximately 250,000 distinct CDR3 sequences in the sample, less than 35% were seen once. Material for sequencing was axillary lymph node tissue. The receptors were gathered from a female donor with breast cancer. Some clones in this sample may be carry-over from other donors' samples. The CDR3 runs from the conserved cysteine through the conserved F or W. D genes are given only for firm matches. Not every row has a clone size; where given, it reads once, few, many or a size class.

many | TRBJ2-5 | TRBV3-1 | TRBD1 | CASSQDQGAIQETQYF | TGTGCCAGCAGCCAAGATCAGGGGGCGATCCAAGAGACCCAGTACTTC
many | TRBJ2-7 | TRBV9 | TRBD1 | CASSVDGTVSYEQYF | TGTGCCAGCAGCGTAGACGGGACAGTCTCCTACGAGCAGTACTTC
many | TRBJ2-7 | TRBV24-1 | TRBD1 | CATSDGQARYEQYF | TGTGCCACCAGTGATGGACAGGCTAGGTACGAGCAGTACTTC
many | TRBJ2-1 | TRBV20-1 | TRBD2 | CSASGLAERGEQFF | TGCAGTGCTTCGGGACTAGCGGAGAGGGGTGAGCAGTTCTTC
NA | TRBJ2-1 | TRBV28 | NA | CASSSHYRDIYGQFF | TGTGCCAGCAGTTCCCATTATCGGGACATTTATGGGCAGTTCTTC
many | TRBJ2-2 | TRBV5-4 | NA | CASSLVLTGELFF | TGTGCCAGCAGCTTGGTGCTCACCGGGGAGCTGTTTTTT
many | TRBJ2-7 | TRBV5-5 | TRBD1 | CASSPDRVDSYEQYF | TGTGCCAGCAGCCCTGACAGGGTCGACTCCTACGAGCAGTACTTC
many | TRBJ2-6 | TRBV16 | NA | CASSQSSGANVLTF | TGTGCCAGCAGCCAAAGCTCTGGGGCCAACGTCCTGACTTTC
once | TRBJ2-5 | TRBV15 | NA | CATSRDPQYF | TGTGCCACCAGCAGAGATCCCCAGTACTTC
NA | TRBJ1-2 | TRBV20-1 | TRBD1 | CSARGTGDYGYTF | TGCAGTGCTAGAGGGACAGGCGACTATGGCTACACCTTC
NA | TRBJ1-3 | TRBV4-1 | NA | CASSQGRTRYGYTIYF | TGCGCCAGCAGCCAAGGCCGGACAAGATATGGCTACACCATATATTTT
many | TRBJ2-7 | TRBV6-5 | NA | CASSRSWGNEQYF | TGTGCCAGCAGCCGTTCTTGGGGCAACGAGCAGTACTTC
many | TRBJ2-7 | TRBV11-2 | NA | CASSLMWSSYEQYF | TGTGCCAGCAGCTTAATGTGGTCCTCCTACGAGCAGTACTTC
many | TRBJ1-2 | TRBV7-2 | NA | CASSLMADPSIQGYTF | TGTGCCAGCAGCTTAATGGCGGACCCGTCGATACAGGGCTACACCTTC
many | TRBJ1-4 | TRBV5-5 | NA | CASSLLGTTTNEKLFF | TGTGCCAGCAGCTTGCTTGGGACCACAACTAATGAAAAACTGTTTTTT
many | TRBJ2-2 | TRBV7-6 | NA | CASSLTGTRNTGELFF | TGTGCCAGCAGTTTAACCGGGACACGGAACACCGGGGAGCTGTTTTTT
NA | TRBJ2-1 | TRBV10-3 | TRBD2 | CAINMGAGGFLNEQFF | TGTGCCATCAACATGGGTGCGGGGGGGTTTCTCAATGAGCAGTTCTTC
many | TRBJ2-3 | TRBV7-2 | NA | CASRAGAGDTQYF | TGTGCCAGCAGAGCCGGGGCAGGGGATACGCAGTATTTT
many | TRBJ2-3 | TRBV7-9 | TRBD1 | CASSPSTGTPSTDTQYF | TGTGCCAGCAGCCCGTCGACAGGGACCCCTAGCACAGATACGCAGTATTTT
many | TRBJ2-7 | TRBV20-1 | NA | CSASRFGTAYEQYF | TGCAGTGCCAGTAGATTCGGGACGGCCTACGAGCAGTACTTC
NA | TRBJ1-5 | TRBV7-2 | NA | CASRRIASSNNEPQHF | TGTGCCAGCAGACGTATAGCGTCGTCTAACAATGAGCCCCAGCATTTT
NA | TRBJ2-3 | TRBV5-1 | TRBD1 | CASSLSGTGGVEDTQYF | TGCGCCAGCAGCTTGTCCGGGACAGGGGGCGTGGAAGATACGCAGTATTTT
many | TRBJ2-2 | TRBV10-3 | TRBD2 | CAIRASTGLAGKNTGELFF | TGTGCCATCAGGGCCTCCACTGGACTAGCGGGAAAGAACACCGGGGAGCTGTTTTTT
many | TRBJ1-2 | TRBV19 | NA | CASSIRGHSVYGYTF | TGTGCCAGTAGTATACGGGGACACTCCGTCTATGGCTACACCTTC
many | TRBJ1-5 | TRBV7-9 | NA | CASSLVGSNQPQHF | TGTGCCAGCAGCTTAGTTGGTAGCAATCAGCCCCAGCATTTT
many | TRBJ2-3 | TRBV14 | NA | CASSQLRQADTQYF | TGTGCCAGCAGCCAATTAAGGCAGGCAGATACGCAGTATTTT
NA | TRBJ2-3 | TRBV25-1 | NA | CASSRTHTDTQYF | TGTGCCAGCAGCCGGACCCACACAGATACGCAGTATTTT
medium-sized | TRBJ2-6 | TRBV7-8 | TRBD1 | CASSTQTGLSSGANVLTF | TGTGCCAGCAGCACTCAGACAGGGCTAAGCTCTGGGGCCAACGTCCTGACTTTC
many | TRBJ2-1 | TRBV9 | TRBD1 | CASSTFDRAYSYNEQFF | TGTGCCAGCAGCACCTTTGACAGGGCCTACTCCTACAATGAGCAGTTCTTC
many | TRBJ2-3 | TRBV2 | TRBD1 | CASTLSRGQGADTQYF | TGTGCCAGCACCTTAAGCCGGGGACAGGGGGCAGATACGCAGTATTTT
NA | TRBJ2-7 | TRBV12-5 | NA | CASGFEIRTAPEQYF | TGTGCTAGTGGTTTCGAAATTAGGACAGCCCCGGAGCAGTACTTC
NA | TRBJ1-2 | TRBV6-5 | NA | CASSPGRGESGGYTF | TGTGCCAGCAGCCCCGGGAGGGGGGAAAGCGGTGGCTACACCTTC
many | TRBJ1-3 | TRBV9 | NA | CASSPGIGSGNTIYF | TGTGCCAGCAGCCCTGGCATCGGCTCTGGAAACACCATATATTTT
many | TRBJ1-3 | TRBV30 | NA | CAWSSPRDLSGNTIYF | TGTGCCTGGAGTTCCCCCCGGGACCTCTCTGGAAACACCATATATTTT
many | TRBJ1-2 | TRBV11-2 | NA | CASSLETGSYGYTF | TGTGCCAGCAGCTTAGAAACGGGGAGCTATGGCTACACCTTC
once | TRBJ2-2 | TRBV14 | NA | CASSQDLGTGELSF | TGTGCCAGCAGCCAAGATTTGGGCACCGGGGAGCTGTCTTTT
few | TRBJ2-7 | TRBV30 | TRBD1 | CAWTRTGSRNEQYF | TGTGCCTGGACCAGGACAGGCTCTCGAAACGAGCAGTACTTC
NA | TRBJ2-3 | TRBV7-2 | NA | CASSLRGGAGYF | TGTGCCAGCAGCCTAAGAGGGGGGGCAGGATATTTT
NA | TRBJ2-2 | TRBV4-1 | NA | CASSPTGFSTGELFF | TGCGCCAGCAGCCCCACAGGGTTTTCGACCGGGGAGCTGTTTTTT
many | TRBJ2-1 | TRBV2 | NA | CASSEVRAAAYNEARNEQFF | TGTGCCAGCAGTGAAGTCAGGGCAGCGGCGTATAACGAGGCTCGCAATGAGCAGTTCTTC
NA | TRBJ1-5 | TRBV20-1 | NA | CSARTGGTNQPQHF | TGCAGTGCTAGAACCGGGGGCACCAATCAGCCCCAGCATTTT
NA | TRBJ2-2 | TRBV28 | NA | CASTRGTGELFF | TGTGCCAGCACCAGGGGTACCGGGGAGCTGTTTTTT
many | TRBJ2-3 | TRBV7-3 | TRBD1 | CASSSWGQGNTDTQYF | TGTGCCAGCAGCAGCTGGGGACAGGGGAACACAGATACGCAGTATTTT
NA | TRBJ2-3 | TRBV7-9 | TRBD1 | CASSPRDRLGNEQYF | TGTGCCAGCAGCCCCCGGGACAGGCTAGGCAATGAGCAGTATTTT
few | TRBJ2-1 | TRBV3-1 | NA | CASSQESRGSYNEQFF | TGTGCCAGCAGCCAAGAGTCAAGGGGATCCTACAATGAGCAGTTCTTC
NA | TRBJ2-5 | TRBV20-1 | TRBD1 | CSAPDRGGYGETQYF | TGCAGTGCTCCCGACAGGGGCGGGTATGGCGAGACCCAGTACTTC
many | TRBJ2-2 | TRBV5-1 | TRBD2 | CATGTSVTGDLFF | TGCGCCACCGGGACTAGCGTCACCGGGGACCTGTTTTTT
many | TRBJ2-3 | TRBV29-1 | TRBD2 | CSVVGGGTDTQYF | TGCAGCGTTGTCGGGGGGGGAACAGATACGCAGTATTTT
many | TRBJ2-7 | TRBV2 | NA | CASSQGRGSPYEQYF | TGTGCCAGCAGTCAGGGTAGGGGATCGCCCTACGAGCAGTACTTC
many | TRBJ2-3 | TRBV11-2 | TRBD1 | CASSPGNPGGTQYF | TGTGCCAGCAGCCCAGGCAACCCAGGGGGAACGCAGTATTTT
NA | TRBJ2-1 | TRBV6-6 | NA | CASTSHGAVPNEQFF | TGTGCCAGCACCTCCCATGGGGCTGTTCCTAATGAGCAGTTCTTC
NA | TRBJ2-1 | TRBV12-3/TRBV12-4 | TRBD2 | CASSVGLAGEDEQFF | TGTGCCAGCAGTGTCGGACTAGCGGGAGAGGATGAGCAGTTCTTC
few | TRBJ2-1 | TRBV6-5 | TRBD2 | CASSYGAPGGGADEQFF | TGTGCCAGCAGTTACGGTGCCCCGGGCGGGGGGGCCGATGAGCAGTTCTTC
NA | TRBJ1-4 | TRBV7-2 | TRBD1 | CASSPTGQSGEKLFF | TGTGCCAGCAGCCCGACGGGACAGTCGGGGGAAAAACTGTTTTTT
NA | TRBJ2-3 | TRBV6-6 | TRBD2 | CASSHGLAATDTQYF | TGTGCCAGCAGTCACGGGCTAGCGGCCACAGATACGCAGTATTTT